This TCR beta chain was obtained from a study of cytomegalovirus exposure and HLA in healthy donors. Study-level findings and limits: In a later analysis, several top co-occurrence clusters appeared linked to parvovirus B19, influenza, CMV and Epstein-Barr virus.

Amplification used 60 Vbeta primers and 13 Jbeta primers. Clones were read by immunoSEQ multiplex PCR, and TCRdb kept only the in-frame ones, dropping some. The sample lists 120,000 to 150,000 clones; 82% were seen once. Trimming removed 7 bases from V and 2 bases from J; junction bases left unmatched: 4. CDR1 is MNHEY, CDR2 SVGAGI, per germline. There are 14 residues in the CDR3. In the case of this clone: Its target is unknown.

The origin of this receptor is a male donor in good health and CMV-seronegative. The chain couples TRBV6-5 to TRBJ2-3, with 9 bases lining up with TRBD2. Material for sequencing was PBMCs. The CDR3 is CASTRGGNTDTQYF. For the CDR3, the DNA is TGTGCCAGCACGCGGGGGGGGAACACAGATACGCAGTATTTT.